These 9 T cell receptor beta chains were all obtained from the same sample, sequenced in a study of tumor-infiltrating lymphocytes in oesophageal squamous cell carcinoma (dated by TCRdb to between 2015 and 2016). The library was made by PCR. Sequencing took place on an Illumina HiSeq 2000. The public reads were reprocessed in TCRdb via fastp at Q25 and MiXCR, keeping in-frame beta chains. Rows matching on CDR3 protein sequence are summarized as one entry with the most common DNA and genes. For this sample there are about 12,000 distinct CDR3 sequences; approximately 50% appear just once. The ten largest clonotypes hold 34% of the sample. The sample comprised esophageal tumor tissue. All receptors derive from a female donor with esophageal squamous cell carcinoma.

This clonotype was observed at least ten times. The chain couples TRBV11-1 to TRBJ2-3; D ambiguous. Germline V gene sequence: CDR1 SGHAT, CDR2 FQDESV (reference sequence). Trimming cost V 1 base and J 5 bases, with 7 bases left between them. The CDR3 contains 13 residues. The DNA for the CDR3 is TGTGCCAGCAGCTTAGGCAACAGAGATACGCAGTATTTT. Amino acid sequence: CASSLGNRDTQYF.

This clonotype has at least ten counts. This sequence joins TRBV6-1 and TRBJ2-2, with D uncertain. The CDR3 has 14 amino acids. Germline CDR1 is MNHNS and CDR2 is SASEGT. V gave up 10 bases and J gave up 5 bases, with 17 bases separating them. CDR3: CATKKASTTGELFF. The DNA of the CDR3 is TGTGCCACCAAAAAGGCCTCGACGACCGGGGAGCTGTTTTTT.

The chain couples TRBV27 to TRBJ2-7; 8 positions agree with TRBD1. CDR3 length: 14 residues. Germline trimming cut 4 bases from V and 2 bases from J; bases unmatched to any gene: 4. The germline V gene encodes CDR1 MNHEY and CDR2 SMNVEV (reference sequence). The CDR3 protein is CASSSGQEAYEQYF. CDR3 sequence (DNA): TGTGCCAGCAGTTCGGGACAGGAGGCCTACGAGCAGTACTTC.

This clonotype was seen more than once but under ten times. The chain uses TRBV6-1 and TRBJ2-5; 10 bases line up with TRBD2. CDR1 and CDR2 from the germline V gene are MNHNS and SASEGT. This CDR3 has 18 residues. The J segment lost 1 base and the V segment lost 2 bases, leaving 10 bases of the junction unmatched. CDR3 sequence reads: CASSEWPSGSGIQETQYF. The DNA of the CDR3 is TGTGCCAGCAGTGAATGGCCTAGCGGGAGCGGGATCCAAGAGACCCAGTACTTC.

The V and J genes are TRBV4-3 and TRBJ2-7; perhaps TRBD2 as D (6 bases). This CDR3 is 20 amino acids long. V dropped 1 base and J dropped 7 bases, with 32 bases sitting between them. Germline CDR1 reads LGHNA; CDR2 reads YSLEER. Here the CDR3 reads CASSQGGGAGGLLAYNEQYF. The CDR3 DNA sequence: TGCGCCAGCAGCCAAGGGGGCGGTGCCGGGGGACTCCTAGCCTACAATGAGCAGTACTTC.

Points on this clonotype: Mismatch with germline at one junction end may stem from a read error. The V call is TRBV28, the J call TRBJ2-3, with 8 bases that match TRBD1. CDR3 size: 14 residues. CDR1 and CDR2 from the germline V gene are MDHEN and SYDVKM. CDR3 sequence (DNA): TGTGCCAGCAGTGAGGGACAGGCGCTCTACGAGCAGTACTTT. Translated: CASSEGQALYEQYF.

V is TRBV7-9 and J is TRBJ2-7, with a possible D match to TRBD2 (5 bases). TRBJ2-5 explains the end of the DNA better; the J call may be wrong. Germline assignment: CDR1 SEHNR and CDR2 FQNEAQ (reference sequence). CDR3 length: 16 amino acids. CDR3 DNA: TGTGCCAGCAGCTTAGTATCGACTACAGCCGGAGAGACCCAGTACTTC. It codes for CASSLVSTTAGETQYF.

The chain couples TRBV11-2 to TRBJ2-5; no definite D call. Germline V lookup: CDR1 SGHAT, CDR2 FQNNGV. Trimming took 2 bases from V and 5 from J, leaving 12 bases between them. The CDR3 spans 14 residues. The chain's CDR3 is CASSLSGFGETQYF. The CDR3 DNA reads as TGTGCCAGCAGCTTAAGTGGTTTCGGGGAGACCCAGTACTTC.

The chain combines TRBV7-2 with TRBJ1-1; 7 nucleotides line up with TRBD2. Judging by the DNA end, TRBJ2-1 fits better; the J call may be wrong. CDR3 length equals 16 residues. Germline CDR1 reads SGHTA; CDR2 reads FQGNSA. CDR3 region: CASSPTWGGGYNEQFF. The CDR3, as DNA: TGTGCCAGCAGCCCAACCTGGGGGGGAGGCTACAATGAGCAGTTCTTC.